Sequencing of this T cell receptor beta chain was carried out in a study of T cell changes during pregnancy in multiple sclerosis. This CDR3 has 15 amino acids. The germline V gene encodes CDR1 MNHEY and CDR2 SMNVEV (reference sequence). The V and J ends lost 6 bases and 2 bases, in that order; junction bases with no gene match: 5. Here immunoSEQ multiplex PCR was the method, and the copy in TCRdb shows in-frame clones only, minus some. The sample records about 92,000 clones, 80% to 95% being singletons. The chain is built from TRBV27 and TRBJ2-3, with 10 bases aligning to TRBD2. The sequenced sample was peripheral blood, obtained in the first trimester of pregnancy. This TCR was sampled from a female donor with multiple sclerosis, enrolled in a pregnancy study. This CDR3 reads CASSLLAGPTDTQYF. CDR3 in DNA: TGTGCCAGCAGCTTACTAGCGGGACCCACAGATACGCAGTATTTT.